Each of the 28 T cell receptor beta chains below was sequenced from the same sample in a study of T-cell memory formation after mild COVID-19. TCRdb used MiXCR to reprocess the 5' RACE reads, holding one entry per CDR3 protein. The sample records 150,000 to 200,000 distinct CDR3 sequences, under 15% being singletons. The sequencing sample was made of PBMCs or a T cell subset sorted from them (not recorded which). All receptors come from a young man who had mild COVID-19 (a few samples of this study predate the infection). Cell type and time point are not known.

This clonotype occurred many times. A junction end diverges from the germline sequence, so it may reflect a read error. The chain couples TRBV5-1 to TRBJ2-6; D uncertain. CDR1 and CDR2 (germline): SGHRS, YFSETQ. There are 14 residues in the CDR3. The CDR3 DNA sequence: TGTGCCAGCAGTTTCGGGTCTGGGGCCAACGTCCTGACTTTC. It specifies CASSFGSGANVLTF.

This rearrangement joins TRBV6-2 or TRBV6-3 to TRBJ2-1; TRBD2 agrees at 8 bases. Germline CDR1 is MNHEY and CDR2 is SVGEGT. This CDR3 comprises 13 residues. V lost 8 bases, J lost 4 bases, and 4 bases stayed unmatched. CDR3 region: CASRGGHYNEQFF. DNA for the CDR3: TGTGCCAGCCGGGGGGGCCATTACAATGAGCAGTTCTTC.

The V gene is TRBV6-6, the J gene TRBJ1-1; no firm D call. CDR1 is MNHNY, CDR2 SVGAGI, per germline (reference sequence). The CDR3 totals 13 residues. Trimming left V 5 bases short and J 3 bases short, with 10 bases between. CDR3 in amino acids: CASSTTLDTEAFF. The CDR3 DNA reads TGTGCCAGCAGTACTACCCTGGACACTGAAGCTTTCTTT.

There are a few counts of this clonotype. The rearrangement links TRBV7-2 to TRBJ1-1; TRBD1 matches at 7 bases. V was clipped by 4 bases and J by 1 base; unmatched bases: 3. This CDR3 region has 14 residues. Germline V gene lookup returns CDR1 SGHTA and CDR2 FQGNSA. In nucleotides, the CDR3 is TGTGCCAGCAGCTGGAGACAGGGGAACACTGAAGCTTTCTTT. It codes for CASSWRQGNTEAFF.

This clonotype has a handful of counts. The rearrangement joins TRBV7-2 to TRBJ1-1, with D perhaps TRBD1 (6 bases). This CDR3 comprises 14 residues. V dropped 5 bases and J dropped 1 base, with 11 bases sitting between them. CDR1 and CDR2 from the germline V gene are SGHTA and FQGNSA. This CDR3 reads CASSPGGRNTEAFF. CDR3 nucleotide sequence: TGTGCCAGCAGCCCTGGGGGGCGGAACACTGAAGCTTTCTTT. Full variable domain (remainder filled in from reference TRBV7-2 and TRBJ1-1): GAGVSQSPSNKVTEKGKDVELRCDPISGHTALYWYRQSLGQGLEFLIYFQGNSAPDKSGLPSDRFSAERTGGSVSTLTIQRTQQEDSAVYLCASSPGGRNTEAFFGQGTRLTVV.

The J gene is TRBJ2-7, the V gene TRBV6-2 or TRBV6-3; possible D gene TRBD1, 6 bases. The CDR3 is made up of 14 amino acids. Trimming stripped 2 bases from V and 2 bases from J, with 10 bases between. CDR1 MNHEY and CDR2 SVGEGT come from the germline V gene. The chain's CDR3 is CASSYKQGTYEQYF. DNA of the CDR3: TGTGCCAGCAGTTACAAGCAGGGGACCTACGAGCAGTACTTC.

The chain carries TRBV29-1 and TRBJ2-5; D is undetermined. V dropped 6 bases and J dropped 4 bases, with 12 bases sitting between them. The CDR3 sequence is 12 residues long. Germline V gene data show CDR1 as SQVTM and CDR2 as ANQGSEA. As DNA, the CDR3 is TGCAGCGTAGTAGTCGGTCGAGAGACCCAGTACTTC. Its translation: CSVVVGRETQYF.

In regard to this clonotype: It may be a read error: a sequence one base away is much more abundant. The V call is TRBV5-1, the J call TRBJ2-7; D call uncertain. V was pared by 4 bases and J by 3 bases, with 14 bases between. Germline-derived CDR1 and CDR2 are SGHRS and YFSETQ. The CDR3 sequence is 14 residues long. The CDR3 protein is CASSHTESYYEQYF. As DNA, the CDR3 is TGCGCCAGCAGCCATACAGAGAGCTACTACGAGCAGTACTTC.

This clonotype occurred a few times. The genes are TRBV29-1 and TRBJ2-4; D gene uncertain. Trimming left V 4 bases short and J 12 bases short, with 19 bases between. CDR3 length: 13 amino acids. CDR1 SQVTM and CDR2 ANQGSEA come from the germline V gene. CDR3 DNA sequence: TGCAGCGTTGCTCCCAGTTCTCCTTTTGCTCAGTACTTC. Its protein product is CSVAPSSPFAQYF.

A few counts support this clonotype. The rearrangement uses TRBV9 and TRBJ1-1; no clear D gene. CDR1 and CDR2 (germline): SGDLS, YYNGEE. Trimming pared 0 bases from V and 6 bases from J, leaving 15 bases between. This CDR3 is 15 amino acids long. The CDR3 spells CASSVVAGGGAEAFF. CDR3 sequence (DNA): TGTGCCAGCAGCGTAGTGGCAGGCGGAGGCGCTGAAGCTTTCTTT.

The chain uses TRBV6-2 or TRBV6-3 and TRBJ1-2; tentatively, D is TRBD1 (5 bases). Looked up from germline, CDR1 is MNHEY and CDR2 is SVGEGT. Trimming removed 6 bases from V and 8 bases from J, with 16 bases in between. The CDR3 sequence is 13 residues long. CDR3 residues: CASSPPPGSGYTF. The CDR3 coding sequence is TGTGCCAGCAGCCCCCCCCCAGGGTCCGGCTACACCTTC.

The chain is built from TRBV6-1 and TRBJ1-1; D is ambiguous. V was trimmed by 1 base and J by 1 base, leaving 7 bases between them. Germline V CDR1 and CDR2: MNHNS, SASEGT. CDR3 length: 14 amino acids. The DNA for the CDR3 is TGTGCCAGCAGTGAAGTGGATCGGAACACTGAAGCTTTCTTT. Translation: CASSEVDRNTEAFF.

This clonotype has just a few counts. The chain has TRBV5-1 and TRBJ2-5, with a weak D call TRBD1 (6 bases). Germline V gene sequence: CDR1 SGHRS, CDR2 YFSETQ. The CDR3 is 13 residues long. Trimming stripped 6 bases from V and 1 base from J, with 10 bases between. The CDR3 region is CASKVRGQETQYF. For the CDR3, the DNA is TGCGCCAGCAAAGTCAGGGGCCAAGAGACCCAGTACTTC. The whole variable domain, remainder taken from reference TRBV5-1 and TRBJ2-5, is KAGVTQTPRYLIKTRGQQVTLSCSPISGHRSVSWYQQTPGQGLQFLFEYFSETQRNKGNFPGRFSGRQFSNSRSEMNVSTLELGDSALYLCASKVRGQETQYFGPGTRLLVL.

The gene calls are TRBV5-1 and TRBJ2-7; TRBD1 is a possible D gene (5 bases). V was trimmed by 0 bases and J by 5 bases, leaving 12 bases between them. Germline lookup yields CDR1 SGHRS and CDR2 YFSETQ. The CDR3 runs 14 residues. CDR3 amino acids: CASSLGVIGDEQYV. The DNA for the CDR3 is TGCGCCAGCAGCTTGGGGGTTATAGGGGACGAGCAGTACGTC.

This clonotype was detected a few times. J is TRBJ2-3 and V is TRBV7-9; maybe TRBD2 (6 bases). The CDR3 extends over 18 amino acids. The V and J ends lost 4 bases and 7 bases respectively, with 27 bases between them. CDR1 SEHNR and CDR2 FQNEAQ come from the germline V gene (reference sequence). In nucleotides, the CDR3 is TGTGCCAGCAGCTCCACCCGAGGAGGGGTCACTAGCATCAATACGCAGTATTTT. The encoded protein is CASSSTRGGVTSINTQYF.

This clonotype turned up a few times. The junction differs from germline at one of its ends, possibly a read error. The genes are TRBV29-1 and TRBJ1-2; D may be TRBD1 (6 bases). Germline CDR1 reads SQVTM; CDR2 reads ANQGSEA. The CDR3 is made up of 9 amino acids. DNA of the CDR3: TGCAGCGTTGACGGACAGCCTCTCTTC. Translating it yields CSVDGQPLF.

This clonotype was seen only a few times. The chain has TRBV6-6 and TRBJ2-4; 7 bases map to TRBD2. J gave up 5 bases and V 0 bases, and 1 base lay outside the gene matches. CDR1 is MNHNY and CDR2 is SVGAGI in the germline V gene (reference sequence). The CDR3 is made up of 14 amino acids. The CDR3 sequence is CASSYSGRENIQYF. The CDR3 DNA follows: TGTGCCAGCAGTTACTCGGGGAGGGAAAACATTCAGTACTTC.

This chain joins TRBV10-3 and TRBJ2-3; D not certain. The CDR3 consists of 13 residues. Germline V gives CDR1 ENHRY, CDR2 SYGVKD. V lost 5 bases to trimming and J lost 8 bases, with 14 bases between them. The CDR3 region is CAISSDPAGTQYF. The CDR3 nucleotides read TGTGCCATCAGTTCAGACCCGGCCGGTACGCAGTATTTT.

V and J are TRBV6-6 and TRBJ1-2; possibly TRBD1 for D (6 bases). Germline CDR1 MNHNY, CDR2 SVGAGI (reference sequence). Trimming left V 4 bases short and J 8 bases short, with 11 bases between. This CDR3 region has 12 residues. The CDR3 DNA sequence: TGTGCCAGCAGTTTCGCTACAGGGGGCTACACCTTC. Translation gives CASSFATGGYTF.

The chain recombines TRBV10-1 with TRBJ2-3; TRBD1 matches 7 bases. In germline, CDR1 is WNHNN, CDR2 SYGVQD (reference sequence). The ends lost 8 bases at V and 3 bases at J; junction bases unmatched: 5. There are 13 residues in the CDR3. The CDR3 DNA reads as TGCGCCAGCGCACGGGACAGAACAGATACGCAGTATTTT. This codes for CASARDRTDTQYF.

This clonotype was recorded many times. CDR3 DNA: TGTGCCAGCAGCCTGGGAGGAATGGCAGGACCCAAAGCTTTCTTT. It is translated as CASSLGGMAGPKAFF. This chain joins TRBV12-3 or TRBV12-4 and TRBJ1-1; D gene unclear. The CDR3 is 15 amino acids. V lost 6 bases, J lost 9 bases, and 23 bases lay in between.

This clonotype was seen more than once but under ten times. The chain combines TRBV18 with TRBJ2-3; D may be TRBD1 (6 bases). Germline CDR1 and CDR2: KGHSH and LQKENI. V was shortened by 0 bases and J by 6 bases, with 10 bases between the two germline ends. This CDR3 has 14 residues. The CDR3 DNA reads as TGTGCCAGCTCACCACCGGCAGGGGTCGATACGCAGTATTTT. Translating gives CASSPPAGVDTQYF. Together with reference TRBV18 and TRBJ2-3, the CDR3 gives the full variable domain: NAGVMQNPRHLVRRRGQEARLRCSPMKGHSHVYWYRQLPEEGLKFMVYLQKENIIDESGMPKERFSAEFPKEGPSILRIQQVVRGDSAAYFCASSPPAGVDTQYFGPGTRLTVL.

The chain is built from TRBV20-1 and TRBJ1-1; weak D call: TRBD1 (5 bases). Germline CDR1 is DFQATT and CDR2 is SNEGSKA (reference sequence). The CDR3 consists of 14 residues. V shed 2 bases and J shed 5 bases, with 15 bases lying between them. CDR3 sequence: CSARSLRGKTEAFF. The CDR3 DNA follows: TGCAGTGCTAGATCCCTAAGGGGAAAAACTGAAGCTTTCTTT.

In this sample, this clonotype turned up a few times. The chain recombines TRBV12-3 or TRBV12-4 with TRBJ2-3; D unclear. V shed 6 bases and J shed 4 bases, with 11 bases lying between them. This CDR3 region has 13 residues. CDR3 protein: CASRTTGADTQYF. CDR3 nucleotides: TGTGCCAGCAGGACGACCGGCGCAGATACGCAGTATTTT.

This clonotype was detected a few times. The rearrangement uses TRBV29-1 and TRBJ2-5; D gene uncertain. The germline V and J ends were trimmed by 0 bases and 5 bases, with 4 bases remaining between them. The CDR3 contains 11 residues. In germline, CDR1 is SQVTM, CDR2 ANQGSEA. The CDR3 sequence is CSVEDEETQYF. The DNA of the CDR3 is TGCAGCGTTGAAGACGAGGAGACCCAGTACTTC.

The chain joins TRBV6-5 to TRBJ2-5, with a weak D call TRBD1 (6 bases). CDR3 length equals 13 residues. With 6 bases removed from V and 2 bases from J, the gap between germline ends came to 10 bases. Germline assignment: CDR1 MNHEY and CDR2 SVGAGI. CDR3 sequence reads: CASRGQLQETQYF. The DNA for the CDR3 is TGTGCCAGCAGGGGACAACTACAAGAGACCCAGTACTTC.

This clonotype was seen only a few times. The chain uses TRBV10-3 and TRBJ2-2, with D unclear. The germline gives CDR1 ENHRY, CDR2 SYGVKD. The CDR3 totals 17 residues. V lost 7 bases and J lost 2, with 20 bases in between. The CDR3 sequence is CAITPIRVGPNTGELFF. The CDR3 DNA sequence: TGTGCCATCACCCCGATCCGAGTAGGGCCTAACACCGGGGAGCTGTTTTTT.

The chain carries TRBV7-9 and TRBJ1-2; the D is unclear. The ends were cut back, 1 base at V and 6 bases at J, with 6 bases in the middle. CDR1 is SEHNR and CDR2 is FQNEAQ in the germline V gene (reference sequence). This CDR3 has 12 residues. The chain's CDR3 is CASSLEQHGYTF. The CDR3 DNA follows: TGTGCCAGCAGCTTAGAACAACATGGCTACACCTTC.